One and the same sample provided the 18 T cell receptor beta chains below, sequenced in a study of blood T cell repertoires in COVID-19. The data were produced by immunoSEQ multiplex PCR, yet TCRdb's version contains in-frame clones alone and is incomplete. This repertoire shows 350,000 to 450,000 clones, over 75% found once; its top ten account for around 1.5%. Source material: peripheral blood. Source of these receptors: a woman aged 40 to 49 with COVID-19, enrolled during active disease.

The chain couples TRBV5-1 to TRBJ1-1; weak D call: TRBD1 (5 bases). Germline assignment: CDR1 SGHRS and CDR2 YFSETQ. The CDR3 has 14 residues. The V and J ends lost 0 bases and 0 bases respectively, with 6 bases between them. This CDR3 reads CASSLAQVNTEAFF. The CDR3 DNA sequence: TGCGCCAGCAGCTTGGCACAGGTGAACACTGAAGCTTTCTTT. The full variable domain, completed using reference TRBV5-1 and TRBJ1-1, is KAGVTQTPRYLIKTRGQQVTLSCSPISGHRSVSWYQQTPGQGLQFLFEYFSETQRNKGNFPGRFSGRQFSNSRSEMNVSTLELGDSALYLCASSLAQVNTEAFFGQGTRLTVV.

J is TRBJ1-4 and V is TRBV30; 7 positions match TRBD1. The germline V gene encodes CDR1 GTSNPN and CDR2 SVGIG (reference sequence). V shed 3 bases, J shed 2 bases, and the junction held 3 bases outside the gene matches. The CDR3 length is 14 residues. The CDR3 nucleotides are TGTGCCTGGAGCCCAGGGGGGACTAATGAAAAACTGTTTTTT. Protein product: CAWSPGGTNEKLFF.

The chain combines TRBV10-3 with TRBJ1-3, with unresolved D. CDR3 length equals 13 residues. CDR1 is ENHRY, CDR2 SYGVKD, per germline. Deletions cut 5 bases from V and 0 bases from J, with 5 bases between. CDR3 residues: CAISRDSGNTIYF. The DNA of the CDR3 is TGTGCCATCAGTCGGGACTCTGGAAACACCATATATTTT.

This rearrangement joins TRBV6-2 or TRBV6-3 to TRBJ1-5; D is perhaps TRBD1 (5 bases). CDR1 and CDR2 from the germline V gene are MNHEY and SVGEGT. Deletions cut 6 bases from V and 4 bases from J, with 16 bases between. The CDR3 spans 15 residues. This CDR3 reads CASSSGGGWNQPQHF. The CDR3 bases are TGTGCCAGCAGCTCGGGGGGGGGATGGAATCAGCCCCAGCATTTT.

The V call is TRBV27, the J call TRBJ2-3, with D possibly being TRBD1 (6 bases). Germline V CDR1 and CDR2: MNHEY, SMNVEV (reference sequence). V was trimmed by 0 bases and J by 3 bases, leaving 13 bases between them. The CDR3 runs 16 residues. The CDR3, as DNA: TGTGCCAGCAGTTTATCGGGGGCTACCCCGACAGATACGCAGTATTTT. Translated: CASSLSGATPTDTQYF.

The chain couples TRBV7-9 to TRBJ1-2; TRBD1 matches 7 bases. The CDR3 has 17 residues. Germline V gene lookup returns CDR1 SEHNR and CDR2 FQNEAQ (reference sequence). The V segment lost 5 bases and the J segment 7 bases; nucleotides outside the gene matches: 19. DNA for the CDR3: TGTGCCAGCAGCCGCTATGTCCAAGACAGGGATAGCGGTGGCTACACCTTC. Translation: CASSRYVQDRDSGGYTF. The full variable domain, completed using reference TRBV7-9 and TRBJ1-2, is DTGVSQNPRHKITKRGQNVTFRCDPISEHNRLYWYRQTLGQGPEFLTYFQNEAQLEKSRLLSDRFSAERPKGSFSTLEIQRTEQGDSAMYLCASSRYVQDRDSGGYTFGSGTRLTVV.

The genes are TRBV7-3 and TRBJ1-1; TRBD1 is a possible D gene (6 bases). Trimming left V 5 bases short and J 5 bases short, with 18 bases between. Germline CDR1 is SGHTA and CDR2 is FQGTGA. CDR3 length: 15 residues. The CDR3 region is CASSRWAGATTEAFF. The DNA for the CDR3 is TGTGCCAGCAGCCGTTGGGCAGGGGCGACGACTGAAGCTTTCTTT.

This clone was picked up one time. This chain links TRBV18 with TRBJ1-1; D is unclear. Trimming pared 1 base from V and 8 bases from J, leaving 8 bases between. There are 12 residues in the CDR3. Germline V gene lookup returns CDR1 KGHSH and CDR2 LQKENI. The CDR3 here is CASSPLREEAFF. CDR3 DNA: TGTGCCAGCTCACCACTACGGGAGGAAGCTTTCTTT.

The rearrangement links TRBV28 to TRBJ1-2; 9 bases align to TRBD1. This CDR3 is 13 amino acids long. Germline V gene lookup returns CDR1 MDHEN and CDR2 SYDVKM. J lost 7 bases, V lost 10 bases, and 10 bases had no gene match. In DNA form, the CDR3 reads TGTGCCACGCAGGACAGGGGAAATATTGGCTACACCTTC. Translated, it gives CATQDRGNIGYTF.

The chain carries TRBV7-9 and TRBJ1-4; TRBD1 agrees at 8 bases. Trimming removed 4 bases from V and 8 bases from J; junction bases left unmatched: 6. The length of the CDR3 is 14 residues. The germline V gene encodes CDR1 SEHNR and CDR2 FQNEAQ (reference sequence). This CDR3 is CASSSGQGMEKLFF. In DNA, the CDR3 is TGTGCCAGCAGCTCCGGACAGGGTATGGAAAAACTGTTTTTT.

The chain couples TRBV4-1 to TRBJ1-2, with 7 positions matching TRBD1. The junction had 9 bases not matched to a gene; V was cut back by 4 bases and J by 4 bases. This CDR3 comprises 15 residues. The germline V gene encodes CDR1 MGHRA and CDR2 YSYEKL. The CDR3 DNA reads TGCGCCAGCAGCCCACCCTCCCAGGGGGTCTATGGCTACACCTTC. Amino acid sequence: CASSPPSQGVYGYTF.

This clone was counted once. The chain combines TRBV7-9 with TRBJ2-3, with D tentatively TRBD2 (6 bases). Per the germline V gene, CDR1 is SEHNR and CDR2 is FQNEAQ (reference sequence). The V end was cut by 5 bases, the J end by 4 bases, with 16 bases between. This CDR3 is built from 15 residues. The CDR3 sequence: CASSPVGGRADTQYF. The CDR3 DNA follows: TGTGCCAGCAGCCCGGTGGGGGGACGGGCAGATACGCAGTATTTT.

This clone was recorded only once. The genes are TRBV15 and TRBJ2-7; 7 bases align to TRBD2. The CDR3 has 17 residues. Germline assignment: CDR1 LNHNV and CDR2 YYDKDF (reference sequence). Trimming removed 0 bases from V and 0 bases from J; junction bases left unmatched: 8. Here the CDR3 DNA reads TGTGCCACCAGCAGAGATTTGAGGCTAGCGGCCTCCTACGAGCAGTACTTC. Encoded protein: CATSRDLRLAASYEQYF. The variable domain in full, completed from reference TRBV15 and TRBJ2-7, reads DAMVIQNPRYQVTQFGKPVTLSCSQTLNHNVMYWYQQKSSQAPKLLFHYYDKDFNNEADTPDNFQSRRPNTSFCFLDIRSPGLGDTAMYLCATSRDLRLAASYEQYFGPGTRLTVT.

The chain carries TRBV10-3 and TRBJ2-3, with unresolved D. This CDR3 comprises 13 residues. Germline assignment: CDR1 ENHRY and CDR2 SYGVKD. The V and J ends lost 3 bases and 1 base respectively, with 5 bases between them. The CDR3 DNA is TGTGCCATCAGTGACCTCGGCACAGATACGCAGTATTTT. This codes for CAISDLGTDTQYF.

This clone was detected only once. The chain links TRBV5-4 to TRBJ2-5; D is unclear. V gave up 4 bases and J gave up 5 bases, with 9 bases separating them. Germline V gene sequence: CDR1 SGHNT, CDR2 YYREEE (reference sequence). The CDR3 is made up of 12 amino acids. CDR3 loop: CASSESRETQYF. The DNA for the CDR3 is TGTGCCAGCAGCGAGTCCAGGGAGACCCAGTACTTC.

The chain is built from TRBV27 and TRBJ2-3; 8 nucleotides agree with TRBD2. Germline V gives CDR1 MNHEY, CDR2 SMNVEV (reference sequence). The CDR3 contains 15 residues. The trim removed 2 bases at V and 3 bases at J, leaving 4 bases unmatched. The CDR3 coding sequence is TGTGCCAGCAGTTTAGTACTAGCGGAAACAGATACGCAGTATTTT. As protein: CASSLVLAETDTQYF.

The gene calls are TRBV10-3 and TRBJ1-3; D uncertain. Germline CDR1 reads ENHRY; CDR2 reads SYGVKD. V was cut by 7 bases and J by 4 bases, with 11 bases left in between. The CDR3 spans 13 residues. CDR3 in amino acids: CAITGNSGNTIYF. The CDR3 DNA reads as TGTGCCATCACGGGTAACTCGGGAAACACCATATATTTT.

This chain links TRBV4-1 with TRBJ2-2; 12 nucleotides agree with TRBD2. The trim removed 1 base at V and 8 bases at J, leaving 5 bases unmatched. Germline loops: CDR1 MGHRA, CDR2 YSYEKL. The CDR3 extends over 16 amino acids. CDR3 DNA: TGCGCCAGCAGCCAAGGCCTAGCGGGGGGGCCGGGGGAGCTGTTTTTT. Translating gives CASSQGLAGGPGELFF.